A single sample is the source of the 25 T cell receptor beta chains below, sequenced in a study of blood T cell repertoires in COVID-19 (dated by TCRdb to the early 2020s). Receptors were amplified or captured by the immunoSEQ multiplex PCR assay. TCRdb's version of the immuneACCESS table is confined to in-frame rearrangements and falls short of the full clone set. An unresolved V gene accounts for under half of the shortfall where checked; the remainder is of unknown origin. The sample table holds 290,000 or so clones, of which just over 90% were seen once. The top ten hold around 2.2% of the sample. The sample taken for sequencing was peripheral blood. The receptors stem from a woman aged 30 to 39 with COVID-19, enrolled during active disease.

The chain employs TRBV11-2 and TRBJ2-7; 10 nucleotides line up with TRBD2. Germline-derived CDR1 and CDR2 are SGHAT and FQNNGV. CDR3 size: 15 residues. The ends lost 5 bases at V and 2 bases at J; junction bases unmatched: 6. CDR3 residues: CASSPRTSGPYEQYF. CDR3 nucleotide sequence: TGTGCCAGCAGCCCCCGGACTAGCGGCCCCTACGAGCAGTACTTC.

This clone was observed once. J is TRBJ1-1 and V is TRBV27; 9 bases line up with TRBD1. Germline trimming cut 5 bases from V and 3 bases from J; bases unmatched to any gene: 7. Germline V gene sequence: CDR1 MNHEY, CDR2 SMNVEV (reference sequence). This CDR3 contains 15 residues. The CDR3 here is CASSIDGQGYTEAFF. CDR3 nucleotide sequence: TGTGCCAGCAGTATCGATGGACAGGGGTACACTGAAGCTTTCTTT.

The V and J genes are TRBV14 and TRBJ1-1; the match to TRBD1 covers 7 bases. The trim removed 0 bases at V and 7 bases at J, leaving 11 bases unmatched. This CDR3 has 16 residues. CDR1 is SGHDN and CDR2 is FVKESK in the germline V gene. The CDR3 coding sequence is TGTGCCAGCAGCCAAGATATAGGGGGCGCGGGTAATGAAGCTTTCTTT. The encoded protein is CASSQDIGGAGNEAFF. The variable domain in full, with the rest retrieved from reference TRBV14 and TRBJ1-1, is EAGVTQFPSHSVIEKGQTVTLRCDPISGHDNLYWYRRVMGKEIKFLLHFVKESKQDESGMPNNRFLAERTGGTYSTLKVQPAELEDSGVYFCASSQDIGGAGNEAFFGQGTRLTVV.

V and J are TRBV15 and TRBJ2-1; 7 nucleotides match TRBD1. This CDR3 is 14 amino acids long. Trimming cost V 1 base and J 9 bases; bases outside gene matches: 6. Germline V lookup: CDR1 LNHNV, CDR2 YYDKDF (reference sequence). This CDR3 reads CATSRGKGAGEQFF. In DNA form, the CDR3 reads TGTGCCACCAGCAGAGGAAAGGGGGCCGGTGAGCAGTTCTTC.

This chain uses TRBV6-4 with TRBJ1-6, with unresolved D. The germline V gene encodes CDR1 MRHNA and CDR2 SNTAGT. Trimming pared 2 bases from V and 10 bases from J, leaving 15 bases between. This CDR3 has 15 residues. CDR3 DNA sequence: TGTGCCAGCAGTGACCTCCCAGTTGAGGGATCACCCCTCCACTTT. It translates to CASSDLPVEGSPLHF.

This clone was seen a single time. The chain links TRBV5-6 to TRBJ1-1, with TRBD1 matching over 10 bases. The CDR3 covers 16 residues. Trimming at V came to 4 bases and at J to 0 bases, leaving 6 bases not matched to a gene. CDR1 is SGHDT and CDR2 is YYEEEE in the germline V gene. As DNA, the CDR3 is TGTGCCAGCAGCATATTGGGACAGGGGATGAACACTGAAGCTTTCTTT. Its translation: CASSILGQGMNTEAFF.

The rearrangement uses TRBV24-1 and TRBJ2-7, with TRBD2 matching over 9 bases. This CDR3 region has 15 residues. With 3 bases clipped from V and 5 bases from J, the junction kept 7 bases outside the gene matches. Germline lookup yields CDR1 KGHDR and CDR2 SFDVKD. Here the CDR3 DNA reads TGTGCCACCAGTGATCGGACTAGCGATGACAACGAGCAGTACTTC. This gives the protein CATSDRTSDDNEQYF.

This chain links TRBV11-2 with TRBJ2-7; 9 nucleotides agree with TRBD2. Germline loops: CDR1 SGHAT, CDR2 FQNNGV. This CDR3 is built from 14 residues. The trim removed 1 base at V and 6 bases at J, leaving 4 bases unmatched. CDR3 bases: TGTGCCAGCAGCTTAGCTCTAGCGGGAAGCGAGCAGTACTTC. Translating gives CASSLALAGSEQYF.

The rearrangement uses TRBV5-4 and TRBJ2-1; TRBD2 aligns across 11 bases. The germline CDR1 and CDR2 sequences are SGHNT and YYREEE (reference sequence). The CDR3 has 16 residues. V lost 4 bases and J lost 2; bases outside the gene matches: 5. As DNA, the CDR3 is TGTGCCAGCAGCACCGGGACTAGCGGAGCCTACAATGAGCAGTTCTTC. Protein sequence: CASSTGTSGAYNEQFF.

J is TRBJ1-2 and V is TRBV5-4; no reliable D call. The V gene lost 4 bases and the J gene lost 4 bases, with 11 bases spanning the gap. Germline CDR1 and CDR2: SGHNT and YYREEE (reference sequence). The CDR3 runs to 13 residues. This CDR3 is CASSEDTTYGYTF. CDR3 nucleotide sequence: TGTGCCAGCAGCGAAGACACCACCTATGGCTACACCTTC.

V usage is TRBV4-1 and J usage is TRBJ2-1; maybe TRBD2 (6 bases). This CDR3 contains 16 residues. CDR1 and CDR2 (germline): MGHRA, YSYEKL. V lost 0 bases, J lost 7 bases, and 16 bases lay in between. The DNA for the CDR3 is TGCGCCAGCAGCCAAGATCGGACTAAACGGGCGAATGAGCAGTTCTTC. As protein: CASSQDRTKRANEQFF.

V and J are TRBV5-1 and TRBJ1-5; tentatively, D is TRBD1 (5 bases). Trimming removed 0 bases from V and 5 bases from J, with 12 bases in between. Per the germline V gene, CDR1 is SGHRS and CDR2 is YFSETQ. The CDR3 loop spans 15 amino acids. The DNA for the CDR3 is TGCGCCAGCAGCTTGGAAGGGGTTGGAGATCAGCCCCAGCATTTT. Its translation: CASSLEGVGDQPQHF. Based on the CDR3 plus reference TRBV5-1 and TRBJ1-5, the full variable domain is KAGVTQTPRYLIKTRGQQVTLSCSPISGHRSVSWYQQTPGQGLQFLFEYFSETQRNKGNFPGRFSGRQFSNSRSEMNVSTLELGDSALYLCASSLEGVGDQPQHFGDGTRLSIL.

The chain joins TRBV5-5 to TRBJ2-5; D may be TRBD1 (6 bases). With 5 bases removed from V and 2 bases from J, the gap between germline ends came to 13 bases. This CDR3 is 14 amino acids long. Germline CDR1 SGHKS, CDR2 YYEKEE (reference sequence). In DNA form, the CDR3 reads TGTGCCAGCAGGGCGATAGGGGGACAAGAGACCCAGTACTTC. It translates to CASRAIGGQETQYF.

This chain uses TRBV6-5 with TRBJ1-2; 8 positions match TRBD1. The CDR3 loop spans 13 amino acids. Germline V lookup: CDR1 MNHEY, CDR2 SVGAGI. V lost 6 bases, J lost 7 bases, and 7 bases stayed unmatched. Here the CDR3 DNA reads TGTGCCAGCAGCTTACTGCAGGGGGCTGGCTACACCTTC. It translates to CASSLLQGAGYTF.

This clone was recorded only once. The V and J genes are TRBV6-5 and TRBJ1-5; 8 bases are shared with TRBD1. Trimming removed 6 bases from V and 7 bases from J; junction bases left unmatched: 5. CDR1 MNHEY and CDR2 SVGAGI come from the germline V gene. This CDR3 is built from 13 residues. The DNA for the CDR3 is TGTGCCAGCAGGTCAGGGGGCGGCCAGCCCCAGCATTTT. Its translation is CASRSGGGQPQHF.

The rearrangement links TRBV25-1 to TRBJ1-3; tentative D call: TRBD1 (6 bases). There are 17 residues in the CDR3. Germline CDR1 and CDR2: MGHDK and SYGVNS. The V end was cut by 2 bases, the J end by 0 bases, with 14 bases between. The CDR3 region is CASSEARGSFSGNTIYF. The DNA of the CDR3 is TGTGCCAGCAGTGAAGCCAGGGGATCTTTCTCTGGAAACACCATATATTTT.

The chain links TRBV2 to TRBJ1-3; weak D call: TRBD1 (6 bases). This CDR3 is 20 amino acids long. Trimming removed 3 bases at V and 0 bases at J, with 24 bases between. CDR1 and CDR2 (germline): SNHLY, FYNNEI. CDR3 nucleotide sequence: TGTGCCAGCAGTGACGAGACGGTGGGAGACAGGAGACTCTCTGGAAACACCATATATTTT. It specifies CASSDETVGDRRLSGNTIYF. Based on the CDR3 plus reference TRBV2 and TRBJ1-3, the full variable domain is EPEVTQTPSHQVTQMGQEVILRCVPISNHLYFYWYRQILGQKVEFLVSFYNNEISEKSEIFDDQFSVERPDGSNFTLKIRSTKLEDSAMYFCASSDETVGDRRLSGNTIYFGEGSWLTVV.

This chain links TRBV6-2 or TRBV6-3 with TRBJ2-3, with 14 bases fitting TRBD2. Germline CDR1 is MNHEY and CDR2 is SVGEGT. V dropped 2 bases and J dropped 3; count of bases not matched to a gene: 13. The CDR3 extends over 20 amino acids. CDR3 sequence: CASSYRRLAGGRIETDTQYF. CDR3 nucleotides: TGTGCCAGCAGTTACCGCCGACTAGCGGGAGGGCGGATAGAAACAGATACGCAGTATTTT.

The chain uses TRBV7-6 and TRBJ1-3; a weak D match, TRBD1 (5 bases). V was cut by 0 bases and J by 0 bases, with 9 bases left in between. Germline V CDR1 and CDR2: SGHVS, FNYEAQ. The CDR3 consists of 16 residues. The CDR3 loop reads CASSLAPGRSGNTIYF. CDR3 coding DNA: TGTGCCAGCAGCTTAGCGCCAGGGCGCTCTGGAAACACCATATATTTT.

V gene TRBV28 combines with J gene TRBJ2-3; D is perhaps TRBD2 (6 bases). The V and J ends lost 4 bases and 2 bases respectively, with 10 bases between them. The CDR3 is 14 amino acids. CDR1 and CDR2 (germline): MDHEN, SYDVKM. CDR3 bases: TGTGCCAGCAGTTCGGCGGGACTCACAGATACGCAGTATTTT. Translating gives CASSSAGLTDTQYF.

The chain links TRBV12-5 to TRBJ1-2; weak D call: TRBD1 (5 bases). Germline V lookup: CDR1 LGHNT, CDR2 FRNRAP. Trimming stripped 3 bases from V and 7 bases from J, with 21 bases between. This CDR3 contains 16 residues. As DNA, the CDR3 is TGTGCTAGTGGTTTCCGATTATCCCCAGGGCAGGTTGGCTACACCTTC. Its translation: CASGFRLSPGQVGYTF.

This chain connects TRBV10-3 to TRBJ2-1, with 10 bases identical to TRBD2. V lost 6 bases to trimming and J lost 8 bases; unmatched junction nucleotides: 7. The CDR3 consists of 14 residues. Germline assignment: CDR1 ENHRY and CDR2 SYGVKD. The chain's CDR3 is CAISGGLAPDEQFF. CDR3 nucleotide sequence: TGTGCCATCAGCGGGGGACTAGCGCCTGATGAGCAGTTCTTC.

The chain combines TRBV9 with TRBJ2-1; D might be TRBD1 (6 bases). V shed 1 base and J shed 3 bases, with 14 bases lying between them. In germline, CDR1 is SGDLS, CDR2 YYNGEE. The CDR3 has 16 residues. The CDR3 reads CASSVTGRGNYNEQFF. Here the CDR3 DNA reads TGTGCCAGCAGCGTAACCGGCAGGGGTAACTACAATGAGCAGTTCTTC.

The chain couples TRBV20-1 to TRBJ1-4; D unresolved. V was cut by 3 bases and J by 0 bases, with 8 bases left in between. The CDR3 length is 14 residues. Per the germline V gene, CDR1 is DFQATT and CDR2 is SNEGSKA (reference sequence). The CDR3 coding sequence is TGCAGTGCTAGTATGCGGGCAACTAATGAAAAACTGTTTTTT. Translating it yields CSASMRATNEKLFF.

The CDR3 protein is CASSSGSGASDEQYF. In DNA, the CDR3 is TGTGCCAGCAGCTCCGGCTCCGGAGCGTCCGACGAGCAGTACTTC. The chain uses TRBV7-8 and TRBJ2-7; D is unresolved. V was clipped by 4 bases and J by 5 bases, with 18 bases between them. Germline CDR1 is SGHVS and CDR2 is FQNEAQ. CDR3 size: 15 residues.